This TCR beta chain was identified in a study of blood T cell repertoires in COVID-19. At the level of the study: Material from acute and convalescent COVID-19 was sourced from the United States, Italy and Spain. T cells, B-cell-depleted T cells, or PBMCs provided the cDNA or gDNA that served as material.

Per the original data handling: Nucleated cell number was recorded as an estimate derived from reference gene primer amplification. Clones were sequenced by immunoSEQ multiplex PCR, and TCRdb holds only the in-frame ones, with some missing. V and J calls and clone size are given by that table; D and trimming were obtained from the DNA. The repertoire has over 150,000 clones, around nine tenths of them found once; the top ten carry 15% to 20%. With 5 bases removed from V and 6 bases from J, the gap between germline ends came to 19 bases. The CDR3 sequence is 15 residues long. Germline V gene sequence: CDR1 SNHLY, CDR2 FYNNEI. Seattle cases were enrolled at active infection and followed longitudinally.

This receptor was taken from a man between 50 and 59 years old with COVID-19, enrolled during active disease. Material: peripheral blood. The rearrangement links TRBV2 to TRBJ1-1; D call uncertain. CDR3 in amino acids: CASSTTREKKSEAFF. The CDR3 DNA reads as TGTGCCAGCAGTACGACCCGGGAAAAAAAATCTGAAGCTTTCTTT.